This TCR beta chain was obtained from a study of graft-versus-host responses after intestinal transplantation. Study overall: In this cohort, recipients had multivisceral, liver-intestinal, or isolated intestinal transplants. Study observations and caveats: Maximum circulating GvH clone levels tracked with early post-transplant HvG decreases. GvH clones appeared in recipient marrow, some first in ileum or blood.

Germline V lookup: CDR1 SGDLS, CDR2 YYNGEE. V was trimmed by 0 bases and J by 3 bases, leaving 9 bases between them. The CDR3 is 14 amino acids. In regard to this clone: Antigen specificity is unknown. Other nucleotide sequences from this sample produce the same CDR3.

Data came from immunoSEQ multiplex PCR; TCRdb stores just in-frame clones and leaves some out. The sample holds around 23,000 clones, just over 90% seen once. Sample: PBMCs, taken 18 days after transplant. J is TRBJ2-5 and V is TRBV9; D possibly matches TRBD1 or TRBD2 (6 bases each). The sequence was collected from a human patient who received an intestinal transplant, so some T cells may come from the graft donor. CDR3 nucleotide sequence: TGTGCCAGCAGCGTAGCCGGGGGCAAAGAGACCCAGTACTTC. Amino acids: CASSVAGGKETQYF.